These T cell receptor beta chains were read from a single sample in a study of blood T cell repertoires in COVID-19. Method: immunoSEQ multiplex PCR; TCRdb's copy keeps in-frame clones and lacks some. In the table there are roughly 200,000 clones, 78% of which are singletons. The material sequenced was peripheral blood. The receptor set was obtained from a woman over 75 with active or convalescent COVID-19. The CDR3 runs from the conserved cysteine through the conserved F or W.

J: TRBJ2-1
V: TRBV6-5
CDR3: CASTQQGPYNEQFF

J: TRBJ1-2
V: TRBV6-5
CDR3: CASASLNYYGYTF

J: TRBJ2-3
V: TRBV5-4
CDR3: CASSLEVAGASTDTQYF

J: TRBJ2-7
V: TRBV10-3
CDR3: CAISDPTGGYEQYF

J: TRBJ1-4
V: TRBV6-1
CDR3: CASSEAWDRGANEKLFF

J: TRBJ1-1
V: TRBV7-9
CDR3: CASSGDRGQNTEAFF

J: TRBJ1-2
V: TRBV28
CDR3: CASSLSVSGSRNYGYTF

J: TRBJ2-7
V: TRBV29-1
CDR3: CSALDSREEQYF

J: TRBJ2-7
V: TRBV4-3
CDR3: CASSQDPGGFTYEQYF

J: TRBJ1-5
V: TRBV20-1
CDR3: CSASAGGLYNQPQHF

J: TRBJ1-1
V: TRBV6-5
CDR3: CASSHEAPENTEAFF

J: TRBJ1-2
V: TRBV5-6
CDR3: CASSLAQGPGYTF

J: TRBJ2-3
V: TRBV7-9
CDR3: CASSLISYTGTDTQYF

J: TRBJ2-3
V: TRBV7-9
CDR3: CASSPTGPLYGTQYF

J: TRBJ1-1
V: TRBV28
CDR3: CATAAGATEAFF

J: TRBJ1-2
V: TRBV5-4
CDR3: CASSLPTGAVNYGYTF

J: TRBJ2-3
V: TRBV18
CDR3: CASHPGVSDTQYF

J: TRBJ2-3
V: TRBV10-2
CDR3: CASSEIGRTDTQYF

J: TRBJ2-2
V: TRBV27
CDR3: CASGNSGGASHGELFF

J: TRBJ1-2
V: TRBV5-6
CDR3: CASSLPPKTGVYGYTF

J: TRBJ2-7
V: TRBV19
CDR3: CASSSLGQGSYEQYF

J: TRBJ1-2
V: TRBV18
CDR3: CASSQGQAPYGYTF

J: TRBJ2-5
V: TRBV5-1
CDR3: CASSLRTVETQYF

J: TRBJ1-2
V: TRBV19
CDR3: CASSQYYGYTF

J: TRBJ1-3
V: TRBV4-1
CDR3: CASSQDGRTSGARNTIYF

J: TRBJ1-2
V: TRBV24-1
CDR3: CATSDPVHPSYGYTF

J: TRBJ2-1
V: TRBV20-1
CDR3: CSASSPATGDLLGLFF

J: TRBJ1-6
V: TRBV5-1
CDR3: CASSLGSEDRTLHF

J: TRBJ1-5
V: TRBV19
CDR3: CASSIGQGQPQHF

J: TRBJ1-1
V: TRBV6-1
CDR3: CASSEDHTGRAFF

J: TRBJ2-1
V: TRBV30
CDR3: CAWNGIHNEQFF

J: TRBJ1-1
V: TRBV7-9
CDR3: CALSNTEAFF

J: TRBJ2-1
V: TRBV13
CDR3: CASSTMGLAGGSYNEQFF

J: TRBJ1-4
V: TRBV3-1/TRBV3-2
CDR3: CASSQILQGEKLFF

J: TRBJ2-5
V: TRBV6-2/TRBV6-3
CDR3: CASSYDVTVVSETQYF

J: TRBJ1-3
V: TRBV6-5
CDR3: CASSIGHLSGNTIYF